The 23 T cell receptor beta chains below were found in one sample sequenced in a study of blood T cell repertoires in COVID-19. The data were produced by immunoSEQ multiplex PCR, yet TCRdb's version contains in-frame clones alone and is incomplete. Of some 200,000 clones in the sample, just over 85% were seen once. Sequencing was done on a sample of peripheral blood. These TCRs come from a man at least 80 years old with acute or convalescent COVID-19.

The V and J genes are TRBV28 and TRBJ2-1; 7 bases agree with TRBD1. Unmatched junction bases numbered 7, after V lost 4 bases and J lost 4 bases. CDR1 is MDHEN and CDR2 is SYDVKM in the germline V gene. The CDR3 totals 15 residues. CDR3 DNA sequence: TGTGCCAGCAGTTCAGGGGCAGGGGGTTACAATGAGCAGTTCTTC. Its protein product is CASSSGAGGYNEQFF.

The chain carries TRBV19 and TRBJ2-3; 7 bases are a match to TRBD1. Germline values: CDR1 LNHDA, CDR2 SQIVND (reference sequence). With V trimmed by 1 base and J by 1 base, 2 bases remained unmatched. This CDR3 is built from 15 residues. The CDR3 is CASSIAGTGTDTQYF. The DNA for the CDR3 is TGTGCCAGTAGTATAGCAGGGACAGGCACAGATACGCAGTATTTT.

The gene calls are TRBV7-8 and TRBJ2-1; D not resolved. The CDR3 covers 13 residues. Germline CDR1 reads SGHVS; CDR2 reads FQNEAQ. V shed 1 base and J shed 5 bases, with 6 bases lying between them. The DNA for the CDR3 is TGTGCCAGCAGCTTAGGTGTTAACAATGAGCAGTTCTTC. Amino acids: CASSLGVNNEQFF.

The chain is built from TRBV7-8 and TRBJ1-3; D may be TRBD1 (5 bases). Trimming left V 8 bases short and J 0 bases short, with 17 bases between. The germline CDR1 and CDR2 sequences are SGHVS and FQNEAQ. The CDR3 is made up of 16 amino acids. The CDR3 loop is CASGGQGLNSGNTIYF. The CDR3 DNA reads TGTGCCAGCGGAGGGCAGGGCTTAAACTCTGGAAACACCATATATTTT.

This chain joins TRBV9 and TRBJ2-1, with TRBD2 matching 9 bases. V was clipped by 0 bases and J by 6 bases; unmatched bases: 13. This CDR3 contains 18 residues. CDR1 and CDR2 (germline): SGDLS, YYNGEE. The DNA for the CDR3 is TGTGCCAGCAGCGTAGAAGGCCTCCTAGCGGGATTCTCCAATGAGCAGTTCTTC. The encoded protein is CASSVEGLLAGFSNEQFF.

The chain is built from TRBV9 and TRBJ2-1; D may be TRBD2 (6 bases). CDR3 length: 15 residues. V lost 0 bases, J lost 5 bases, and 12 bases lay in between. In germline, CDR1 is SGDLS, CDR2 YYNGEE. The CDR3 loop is CASSVASGRNNEQFF. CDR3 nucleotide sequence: TGTGCCAGCAGCGTAGCCAGCGGGCGAAACAATGAGCAGTTCTTC.

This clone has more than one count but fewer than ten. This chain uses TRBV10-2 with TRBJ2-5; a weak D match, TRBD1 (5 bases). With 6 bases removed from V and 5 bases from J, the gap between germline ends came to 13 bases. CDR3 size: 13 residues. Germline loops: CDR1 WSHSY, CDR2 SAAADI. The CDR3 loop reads CASRLGVMETQYF. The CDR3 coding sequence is TGCGCCAGCAGGCTAGGGGTGATGGAGACCCAGTACTTC.

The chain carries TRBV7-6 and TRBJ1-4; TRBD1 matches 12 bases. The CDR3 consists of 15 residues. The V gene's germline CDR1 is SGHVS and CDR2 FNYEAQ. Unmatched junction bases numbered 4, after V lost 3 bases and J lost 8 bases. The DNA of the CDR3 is TGTGCCAGCAGCTTGGGACAGGGGGCCTTGGAAAAACTGTTTTTT. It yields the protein CASSLGQGALEKLFF.

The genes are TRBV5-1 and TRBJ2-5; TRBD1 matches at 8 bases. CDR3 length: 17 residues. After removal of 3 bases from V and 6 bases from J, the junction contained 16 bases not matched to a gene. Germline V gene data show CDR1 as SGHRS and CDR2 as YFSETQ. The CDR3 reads CASSSRTGNKGEKTQYF. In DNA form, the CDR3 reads TGCGCCAGCAGCTCCCGGACAGGGAATAAGGGCGAAAAGACCCAGTACTTC.

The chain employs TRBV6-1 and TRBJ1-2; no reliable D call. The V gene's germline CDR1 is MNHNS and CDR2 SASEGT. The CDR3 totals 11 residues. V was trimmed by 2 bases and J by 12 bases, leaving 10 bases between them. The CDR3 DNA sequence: TGTGCCAGCAGTGAATGGGCGTCCCACACCTTC. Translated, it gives CASSEWASHTF.

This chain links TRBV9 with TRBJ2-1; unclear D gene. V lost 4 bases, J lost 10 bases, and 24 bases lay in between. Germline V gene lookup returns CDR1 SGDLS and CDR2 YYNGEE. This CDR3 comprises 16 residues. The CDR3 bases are TGTGCCAGCAGCTTAAAACCTTATGAGTTGCGGAGAGAGCAGTTCTTC. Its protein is CASSLKPYELRREQFF.

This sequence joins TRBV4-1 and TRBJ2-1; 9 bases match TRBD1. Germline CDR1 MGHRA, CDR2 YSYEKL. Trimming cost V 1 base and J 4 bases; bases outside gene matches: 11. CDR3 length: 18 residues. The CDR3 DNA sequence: TGCGCCAGCAGCCAAGGGCGACAAATGACAGGGGGTTACAATGAGCAGTTCTTC. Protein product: CASSQGRQMTGGYNEQFF.

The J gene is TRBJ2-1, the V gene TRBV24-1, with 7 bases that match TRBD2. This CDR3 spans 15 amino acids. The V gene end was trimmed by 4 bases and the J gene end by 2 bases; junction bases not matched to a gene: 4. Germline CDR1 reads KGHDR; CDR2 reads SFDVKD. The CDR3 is CATSDSSGTYNEQFF. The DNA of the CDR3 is TGTGCCACCAGTGACTCTAGCGGAACCTACAATGAGCAGTTCTTC.

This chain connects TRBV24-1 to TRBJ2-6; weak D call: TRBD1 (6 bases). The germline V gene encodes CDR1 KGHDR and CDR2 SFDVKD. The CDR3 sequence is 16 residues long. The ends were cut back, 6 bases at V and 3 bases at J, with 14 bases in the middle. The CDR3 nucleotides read TGTGCCACCAGTCCGGCCAGGGGAAATGGGGCCAACGTCCTGACTTTC. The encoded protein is CATSPARGNGANVLTF.

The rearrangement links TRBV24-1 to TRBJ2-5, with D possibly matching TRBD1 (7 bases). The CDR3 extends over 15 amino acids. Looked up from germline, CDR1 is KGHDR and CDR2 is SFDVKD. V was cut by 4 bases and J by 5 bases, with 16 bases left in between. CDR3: CATSDRGDRKETQYF. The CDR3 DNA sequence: TGTGCCACCAGTGACAGGGGGGACAGAAAGGAGACCCAGTACTTC.

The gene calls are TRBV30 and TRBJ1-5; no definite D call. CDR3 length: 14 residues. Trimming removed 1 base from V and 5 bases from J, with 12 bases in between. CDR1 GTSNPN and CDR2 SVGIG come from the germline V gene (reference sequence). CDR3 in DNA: TGTGCCTGGAGTGCTACCCTGGTCGATCAGCCCCAGCATTTT. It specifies CAWSATLVDQPQHF.

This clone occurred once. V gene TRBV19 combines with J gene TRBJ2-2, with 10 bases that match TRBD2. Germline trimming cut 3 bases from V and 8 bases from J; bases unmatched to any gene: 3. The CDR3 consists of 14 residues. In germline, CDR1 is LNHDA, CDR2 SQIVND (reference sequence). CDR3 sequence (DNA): TGTGCCAGTAGTATCCTAGCGGGAGAGGGGGAGCTGTTTTTT. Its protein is CASSILAGEGELFF.

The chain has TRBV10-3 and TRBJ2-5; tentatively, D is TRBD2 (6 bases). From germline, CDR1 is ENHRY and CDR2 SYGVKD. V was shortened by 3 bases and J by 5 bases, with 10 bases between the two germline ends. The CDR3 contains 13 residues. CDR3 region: CAISDSGVETQYF. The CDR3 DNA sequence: TGTGCCATCAGTGATTCGGGGGTGGAGACCCAGTACTTC.

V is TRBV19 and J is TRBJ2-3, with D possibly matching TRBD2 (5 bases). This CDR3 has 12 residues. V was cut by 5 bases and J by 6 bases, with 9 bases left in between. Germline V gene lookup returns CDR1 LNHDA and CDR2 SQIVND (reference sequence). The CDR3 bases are TGTGCCAGTAGTCGACGGAGGGATACGCAGTATTTT. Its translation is CASSRRRDTQYF.

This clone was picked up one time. Written as DNA, the CDR3 is TGCGCCAGCAGCTTTTCTCTCGCTTCGGGGGGAGCCCAGTACTTC. This gives the protein CASSFSLASGGAQYF. This chain connects TRBV5-1 to TRBJ2-5; 7 bases are a match to TRBD2. Germline assignment: CDR1 SGHRS and CDR2 YFSETQ. Trimming removed 2 bases from V and 9 bases from J; junction bases left unmatched: 13. The CDR3 has 15 amino acids.

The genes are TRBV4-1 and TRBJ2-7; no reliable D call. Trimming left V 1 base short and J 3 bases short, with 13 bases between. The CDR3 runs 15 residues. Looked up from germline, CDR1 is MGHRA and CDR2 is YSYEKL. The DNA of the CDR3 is TGCGCCAGCAGCCAAGTATTTGACAAGTTCTACGAGCAGTACTTC. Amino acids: CASSQVFDKFYEQYF.

The DNA for the CDR3 is TGTGCCAGCAGAATCGGGACAGGGGCGACTGATACGCAGTATTTT. Amino acid sequence: CASRIGTGATDTQYF. The rearrangement joins TRBV6-5 to TRBJ2-3; 10 bases are a match to TRBD1. The CDR3 runs to 15 residues. From germline, CDR1 is MNHEY and CDR2 SVGAGI. Trimming cost V 6 bases and J 6 bases; bases outside gene matches: 9.

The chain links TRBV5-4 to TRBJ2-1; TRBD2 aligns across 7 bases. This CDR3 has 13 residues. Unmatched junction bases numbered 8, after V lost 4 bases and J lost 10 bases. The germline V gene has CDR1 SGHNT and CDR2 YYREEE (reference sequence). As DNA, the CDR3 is TGTGCCAGCAGCAAGCGGGACCCCAAGGAGCAGTTCTTC. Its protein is CASSKRDPKEQFF.